This T cell receptor beta chain was recorded in a study of cytomegalovirus exposure and HLA in healthy donors. Study-level information: Genetic ancestry analysis placed approximately 79% of the 410 or so donors that were genotyped in the Caucasian-associated cluster.

The CDR3 consists of 14 residues. V was cut by 5 bases and J by 7 bases, with 15 bases left in between. The germline CDR1 and CDR2 sequences are SEHNR and FQNEAQ (reference sequence). Primers included in the PCR were 60 Vbeta and 13 Jbeta primers. TCRdb's copy holds only in-frame clones and misses some; the assay was immunoSEQ multiplex PCR. Of fewer than 200,000 clones in the sample, 65% to 85% were seen once. The sequenced sample was PBMCs. The genes are TRBV7-9 and TRBJ1-5; D unclear. This TCR was recovered from a woman aged 50 to 60 in good health and CMV-seropositive. The CDR3 region is CASSRTEGRQPQHF. In DNA form, the CDR3 reads TGTGCCAGCAGCAGGACGGAGGGTAGGCAGCCCCAGCATTTT. The full variable domain, in which reference TRBV7-9 and TRBJ1-5 provide the parts outside the CDR3, is DTGVSQNPRHKITKRGQNVTFRCDPISEHNRLYWYRQTLGQGPEFLTYFQNEAQLEKSRLLSDRFSAERPKGSFSTLEIQRTEQGDSAMYLCASSRTEGRQPQHFGDGTRLSIL.